A single sample is the source of the 25 T cell receptor beta chains below, sequenced in a study of T cell responses to AZD1222 COVID-19 vaccine. Measured with immunoSEQ multiplex PCR; TCRdb has only the in-frame clones, and not every one. The sample contains about 120,000 clones, 75% to 90% of which appear only once. Sequencing used peripheral blood, obtained 28 days after the second AZD1222 dose. All receptors come from an adult who received the AZD1222 COVID-19 vaccine.

This clone has a handful of counts. This chain connects TRBV5-5 to TRBJ1-2; 8 bases are a match to TRBD1. With 0 bases clipped from V and 7 bases from J, the junction kept 2 bases outside the gene matches. Germline CDR1 and CDR2: SGHKS and YYEKEE (reference sequence). The length of the CDR3 is 13 residues. The CDR3 reads CASSLGTGFGYTF. The CDR3 coding sequence is TGTGCCAGCAGCTTGGGGACAGGGTTTGGCTACACCTTC.

V and J are TRBV5-1 and TRBJ1-2, with unresolved D. The CDR3 runs 12 residues. Trimming shortened V by 6 bases and J by 5 bases, and 11 bases separated the two germline ends. The germline V gene encodes CDR1 SGHRS and CDR2 YFSETQ. The CDR3 region has the DNA TGCGCCAGCACAGCGGTTGGGTATGGCTACACCTTC. Amino acids: CASTAVGYGYTF.

V usage is TRBV27 and J usage is TRBJ2-1, with TRBD1 as a possible D gene (5 bases). V dropped 1 base and J dropped 13 bases, with 11 bases sitting between them. The CDR3 has 12 residues. In germline, CDR1 is MNHEY, CDR2 SMNVEV (reference sequence). The CDR3 here is CASSLLGHPQFF. CDR3 sequence (DNA): TGTGCCAGCAGTTTATTGGGGCACCCACAGTTCTTC.

The J gene is TRBJ2-4, the V gene TRBV28; the D is unclear. Trimming shortened V by 5 bases and J by 3 bases, and 20 bases separated the two germline ends. CDR3 length: 17 amino acids. Germline assignment: CDR1 MDHEN and CDR2 SYDVKM. In DNA, the CDR3 is TGTGCCAGCAGTACTTTCCCCCTGGCCTTTAGCAAAAACATTCAGTACTTC. Protein sequence: CASSTFPLAFSKNIQYF.

This rearrangement joins TRBV4-1 to TRBJ2-2, with D perhaps TRBD1 (5 bases). Germline CDR1 reads MGHRA; CDR2 reads YSYEKL. The CDR3 runs to 15 residues. V was cut by 0 bases and J by 9 bases, with 14 bases left in between. This CDR3 is CASSQEIRVARELFF. In DNA form, the CDR3 reads TGCGCCAGCAGCCAAGAGATCAGGGTTGCCAGGGAGCTGTTTTTT.

The V call is TRBV5-6, the J call TRBJ1-5; D is undetermined. V was shortened by 4 bases and J by 4 bases, with 9 bases between the two germline ends. The CDR3 extends over 13 amino acids. Germline CDR1 is SGHDT and CDR2 is YYEEEE. CDR3 DNA sequence: TGTGCCAGCAGCCCCGACCGAAATCAGCCCCAGCATTTT. Translated, it gives CASSPDRNQPQHF.

V and J are TRBV19 and TRBJ2-7, with TRBD1 identical over 9 bases. Germline CDR1 LNHDA, CDR2 SQIVND (reference sequence). Germline trimming cut 4 bases from V and 2 bases from J; bases unmatched to any gene: 3. The CDR3 sequence is 14 residues long. CDR3 amino acids: CASSRQGGTYEQYF. CDR3 nucleotides: TGTGCCAGTAGTAGACAGGGGGGAACCTACGAGCAGTACTTC.

V is TRBV5-1 and J is TRBJ1-6; 7 bases match TRBD1. The CDR3 covers 14 residues. Per germline, CDR1 SGHRS and CDR2 YFSETQ. With V trimmed by 2 bases and J by 9 bases, 5 bases remained unmatched. Written as DNA, the CDR3 is TGCGCCAGCAGCTTTGCGGGACAGTCTTCACCCCTCCACTTT. Protein product: CASSFAGQSSPLHF.

The V and J genes are TRBV6-6 and TRBJ2-6, with a tentative D call TRBD1 (5 bases). This CDR3 contains 16 residues. V was shortened by 0 bases and J by 4 bases, with 10 bases between the two germline ends. The germline CDR1 and CDR2 sequences are MNHNY and SVGAGI (reference sequence). CDR3 residues: CASSYSQGGGANVLTF. CDR3 DNA: TGTGCCAGCAGTTACTCGCAGGGCGGCGGGGCCAACGTCCTGACTTTC.

The chain combines TRBV25-1 with TRBJ1-1; 8 positions agree with TRBD1. Germline loops: CDR1 MGHDK, CDR2 SYGVNS. The CDR3 length is 13 residues. The junction had 0 bases not matched to a gene; V was cut back by 3 bases and J by 3 bases. CDR3 bases: TGTGCCAGCAGTGACAGGGGGCACACTGAAGCTTTCTTT. This encodes CASSDRGHTEAFF.

This clone was detected a few times. This chain joins TRBV30 and TRBJ1-1; D is unclear. The germline V gene has CDR1 GTSNPN and CDR2 SVGIG (reference sequence). CDR3 length: 13 amino acids. V lost 5 bases and J lost 1, with 11 bases in between. The DNA for the CDR3 is TGTGCCTGGCGCTCCGGACCGAACACTGAAGCTTTCTTT. Translation: CAWRSGPNTEAFF.

This chain connects TRBV28 to TRBJ2-7, with D unresolved. The V end was cut by 4 bases, the J end by 2 bases, with 6 bases between. Germline CDR1 is MDHEN and CDR2 is SYDVKM. The length of the CDR3 is 12 residues. CDR3 in DNA: TGTGCCAGCAGTTCCGGGCCCTACGAGCAGTACTTC. Translation: CASSSGPYEQYF.

The chain is built from TRBV7-2 and TRBJ1-4; D uncertain. The CDR3 sequence is 15 residues long. Trimming removed 8 bases from V and 0 bases from J, with 13 bases in between. Germline lookup yields CDR1 SGHTA and CDR2 FQGNSA. The CDR3 loop is CASQPEKATNEKLFF. The CDR3 coding sequence is TGTGCCAGCCAACCTGAGAAAGCAACTAATGAAAAACTGTTTTTT.

The V gene is TRBV6-2 or TRBV6-3, the J gene TRBJ2-5, with 9 bases that match TRBD1. Germline loops: CDR1 MNHEY, CDR2 SVGEGT. The CDR3 spans 15 residues. The V gene end was trimmed by 2 bases and the J gene end by 4 bases; junction bases not matched to a gene: 5. DNA for the CDR3: TGTGCCAGCAGTTACGGGGACAGGGTGATAGAGACCCAGTACTTC. Protein: CASSYGDRVIETQYF.

The rearrangement uses TRBV19 and TRBJ1-5; the D is unclear. Germline CDR1 is LNHDA and CDR2 is SQIVND (reference sequence). The CDR3 has 15 residues. V lost 3 bases to trimming and J lost 5 bases, with 14 bases between them. As DNA, the CDR3 is TGTGCCAGTAGTATCGTCGGGTCCCCCGATCAGCCCCAGCATTTT. Translation: CASSIVGSPDQPQHF.

The J gene is TRBJ1-1, the V gene TRBV10-3; no firm D call. Per germline, CDR1 ENHRY and CDR2 SYGVKD. Trimming removed 2 bases from V and 6 bases from J, with 13 bases in between. The CDR3 totals 14 residues. In DNA, the CDR3 is TGTGCCATCAGTGAGCTCGCCGGTTCATCTGAAGCTTTCTTT. Residues: CAISELAGSSEAFF.

The rearrangement joins TRBV6-5 to TRBJ1-6; TRBD1 might be the D (5 bases). Trimming removed 7 bases at V and 10 bases at J, with 20 bases between. The length of the CDR3 is 15 residues. The germline CDR1 and CDR2 sequences are MNHEY and SVGAGI. The CDR3 loop reads CASTSEGDHRSPLHF. The CDR3 DNA reads TGTGCCAGCACCTCAGAAGGGGATCATCGGTCACCCCTCCACTTT.

This clone has more than one count but fewer than ten. The V gene is TRBV19, the J gene TRBJ1-2, with 8 bases matching TRBD1. The CDR3 consists of 13 residues. The V gene end was trimmed by 7 bases and the J gene end by 7 bases; junction bases not matched to a gene: 8. CDR1 is LNHDA and CDR2 is SQIVND in the germline V gene (reference sequence). The CDR3 DNA reads as TGTGCCAGTACCCCGGACAGGGTGCGTGGCTACACCTTC. This encodes CASTPDRVRGYTF.

This clone came up a few times. The CDR3 region has the DNA TGTGCCAGCAGCTCCACTAGCGGGGGGGCAAGTGATACGCAGTATTTT. Translation: CASSSTSGGASDTQYF. V is TRBV7-2 and J is TRBJ2-3, with TRBD2 matching over 13 bases. V dropped 4 bases and J dropped 6; count of bases not matched to a gene: 7. The CDR3 totals 16 residues. Germline V CDR1 and CDR2: SGHTA, FQGNSA.

In this sample, this clone turned up a few times. CDR3 residues: CASGYYEQYF. The CDR3 DNA sequence: TGTGCCAGCGGATACTACGAGCAGTACTTC. V gene TRBV2 combines with J gene TRBJ2-7; D is undetermined. The ends were cut back, 8 bases at V and 3 bases at J, with 5 bases in the middle. The CDR3 loop spans 10 amino acids. The germline gives CDR1 SNHLY, CDR2 FYNNEI.

This clone was seen a single time. The same CDR3 is also encoded by other DNA sequences in this sample. The chain uses TRBV7-3 and TRBJ1-1; TRBD1 matches 8 bases. CDR1 is SGHTA and CDR2 is FQGTGA in the germline V gene. The CDR3 is 13 amino acids. Trimming removed 6 bases from V and 4 bases from J; junction bases left unmatched: 4. CDR3 DNA sequence: TGTGCCAGCAGTCTACAGGGGGGCACTGAAGCTTTCTTT. Its translation is CASSLQGGTEAFF. The full variable domain, in which reference TRBV7-3 and TRBJ1-1 provide the parts outside the CDR3, is GAGVSQTPSNKVTEKGKYVELRCDPISGHTALYWYRQSLGQGPEFLIYFQGTGAADDSGLPNDRFFAVRPEGSVSTLKIQRTERGDSAVYLCASSLQGGTEAFFGQGTRLTVV.

This clone was seen only a few times. The genes are TRBV11-2 and TRBJ1-1; 8 nucleotides agree with TRBD1. Germline CDR1 is SGHAT and CDR2 is FQNNGV. This CDR3 contains 20 residues. J lost 0 bases, V lost 0 bases, and 15 bases had no gene match. The DNA of the CDR3 is TGTGCCAGCAGCTTAGATGCTGGGACCTCCCGGGACAGGCTGAACACTGAAGCTTTCTTT. It yields the protein CASSLDAGTSRDRLNTEAFF.

In this sample, this clone turned up a few times. The CDR3 DNA reads TGTGCCAGCAGTAAGGGGGGACTACGGCATCAGCCCCAGCATTTT. As protein: CASSKGGLRHQPQHF. The genes are TRBV28 and TRBJ1-5; D perhaps matches TRBD1 (6 bases). The germline V gene encodes CDR1 MDHEN and CDR2 SYDVKM. Trimming removed 5 bases at V and 5 bases at J, with 16 bases between. The CDR3 has 15 amino acids.

This chain links TRBV9 with TRBJ1-3, with D maybe TRBD1 (6 bases). Trimming cost V 0 bases and J 0 bases, with 10 bases left between them. The germline CDR1 and CDR2 sequences are SGDLS and YYNGEE. The CDR3 is 16 amino acids. The CDR3 sequence is CASSVVGGVSGNTIYF. The CDR3, as DNA: TGTGCCAGCAGCGTAGTGGGGGGCGTCTCTGGAAACACCATATATTTT.

This clone was detected only once. The V call is TRBV6-2 or TRBV6-3, the J call TRBJ1-2; D unresolved. Trimming left V 5 bases short and J 4 bases short, with 11 bases between. This CDR3 spans 13 amino acids. CDR1 and CDR2 from the germline V gene are MNHEY and SVGEGT. The CDR3 DNA follows: TGTGCCAGCAGTCCGGCGAGGAGCTATGGCTACACCTTC. It codes for CASSPARSYGYTF.